This TCR beta chain was captured by sequencing in a study of tumor and adjacent non-tumor tissue in lung cancer. No cell sorting was done before RNA was extracted from the tissue. Concerning this clonotype itself: Its target is unknown. The junction does not match germline at one end; this may be a read error.

The germline V gene encodes CDR1 SGHNT and CDR2 YYREEE (reference sequence). CDR3 size: 17 residues. Study-level findings and limits: Normal lung showed higher cumulative top 100 clone frequency than tumor.

A modified ARM-PCR protocol with three rounds of nested PCR amplified TCRbeta. From the multiplex PCR reads, TCRdb called clonotypes with MiXCR, one entry per CDR3 protein. This sample yields around 86,000 distinct CDR3 sequences, of which roughly two thirds are seen a single time; 8% to 9.5% belongs to the top ten. This sequence joins TRBV5-4 and TRBJ1-5; D not resolved. The clonotype comes from a woman aged 40 to 50 with non-small cell lung cancer. The sequenced sample consisted of lung tumor tissue. CDR3 sequence: CASSSYVMVLGNQPQHF. CDR3 nucleotide sequence: TGTGCCAGTAGCTCCTATGTCATGGTTTTGGGCAATCAGCCCCAGCATTTT.